The rows below give T cell receptor beta chains drawn from one sample of a study of blood T cell repertoires in COVID-19. Only in-frame clones appear in the TCRdb table, and some are missing; sequencing was by immunoSEQ multiplex PCR. The sample consists of fewer than 150,000 clones, roughly four fifths of them appearing once. Sequencing was performed on peripheral blood. The receptors derive from a human donor in a cohort sampled during active COVID-19. Both conserved end residues are part of each CDR3. The D gene is left open where the match is weak.

D: TRBD2
J: TRBJ2-3
V: TRBV6-5
CDR3: CASSYFGTRGEDTQYF
DNA: TGTGCCAGCAGTTACTTCGGGACTAGGGGGGAAGATACGCAGTATTTT

D: TRBD1
J: TRBJ1-1
V: TRBV19
CDR3: CASSHYRDSRNQNTEAFF
DNA: TGTGCCAGTAGTCATTATCGGGACAGCAGGAACCAGAACACTGAAGCTTTCTTT

D: TRBD2
J: TRBJ2-3
V: TRBV7-9
CDR3: CASSPWTSGASTDTQYF
DNA: TGTGCCAGCAGCCCGTGGACTAGCGGGGCAAGCACAGATACGCAGTATTTT

D: .
J: TRBJ1-5
V: TRBV18
CDR3: CASSPSGGRGQPQHF
DNA: TGTGCCAGCTCACCTTCCGGCGGAAGAGGTCAGCCCCAGCATTTT

D: .
J: TRBJ2-2
V: TRBV4-1
CDR3: CASSQDLPGGPNTGELFF
DNA: TGCGCCAGCAGCCAAGATCTACCCGGGGGGCCGAACACCGGGGAGCTGTTTTTT

D: .
J: TRBJ2-5
V: TRBV5-6
CDR3: CASSLEGGLPTSRSYF
DNA: TGTGCCAGCAGCTTGGAGGGGGGGCTCCCGACTAGCCGTTCGTACTTC

D: TRBD1
J: TRBJ1-4
V: TRBV6-5
CDR3: CASRRDRSNEKLFF
DNA: TGTGCCAGCAGGCGGGACAGAAGTAATGAAAAACTGTTTTTT

D: .
J: TRBJ1-2
V: TRBV28
CDR3: CASSFGLGTALGTF
DNA: .

D: .
J: TRBJ1-1
V: TRBV7-9
CDR3: CASSSIAGGTEAFF
DNA: TGTGCCAGCAGCTCGATCGCGGGTGGGACTGAAGCTTTCTTT

D: .
J: TRBJ1-2
V: TRBV11-1
CDR3: CASSLRVGDYGYTF
DNA: TGTGCCAGCAGCCTCAGGGTAGGGGACTATGGCTACACCTTC

D: .
J: TRBJ1-2
V: TRBV15
CDR3: CATSRDALNYGYTF
DNA: TGTGCCACCAGCAGAGATGCCCTAAACTATGGCTACACCTTC